This paragraph reports one T cell receptor beta chain. The data belong to a study of blood T cell repertoires in COVID-19. On the study more broadly: T cells, B-cell-depleted T cells, or PBMCs provided the cDNA or gDNA that served as material.

Only in-frame clones appear in the TCRdb table, and some are missing; sequencing was by immunoSEQ multiplex PCR. The sample lists about 120,000 clones; over 80% were seen once. The CDR3 sequence is 17 residues long. V shed 4 bases and J shed 0 bases, with 19 bases lying between them. Germline V gives CDR1 SGHTA, CDR2 FQGNSA. The chain recombines TRBV7-2 with TRBJ2-7; TRBD2 is a possible D gene (7 bases). Sequenced material: peripheral blood. The source is a woman aged 70 to 79 with acute or convalescent COVID-19. The CDR3 nucleotides are TGTGCCAGCAGCTCCCAGGGGAGCGGGGAAAACTCCTACGAGCAGTACTTC. This encodes CASSSQGSGENSYEQYF.